The TCR beta chain described here comes from a study of cytomegalovirus exposure and HLA in healthy donors. Study-wide findings and caveats: Reports described diagnosis of cytomegalovirus status by the classifier as highly specific and sensitive.

This clone came up once. Its antigen remains unknown. The CDR3 totals 15 residues. From germline, CDR1 is MDHEN and CDR2 SYDVKM. The V end lost 5 bases, the J end lost 8 bases, and 18 bases lay between the germline ends. Here immunoSEQ multiplex PCR was the method, and the copy in TCRdb shows in-frame clones only, minus some. This sample has about 130,000 clones, with about 90% found just once. It was the approximately 110-subject validation cohort, separate from the roughly 700-subject first cohort, to which the donors belonged. The specimen was PBMCs. This clonotype was sampled from a young man in good health and CMV-seronegative. The chain joins TRBV28 to TRBJ1-4; possibly TRBD1 for D (6 bases). The CDR3 coding sequence is TGTGCCAGCAGTCCTGACAGGTCGTGGGGCGAAAAACTGTTTTTT. Its protein product is CASSPDRSWGEKLFF.